This entry lists 3 T cell receptor beta chains sequenced from one sample in a study of blood T cell repertoires in COVID-19. Data came from immunoSEQ multiplex PCR; TCRdb stores just in-frame clones and leaves some out. The data contain hundreds of thousands of clones, around 89% of them singletons. Sample: peripheral blood. Receptors originate from a woman aged 18-29 years with acute or convalescent COVID-19.

This chain connects TRBV18 to TRBJ2-3; D remains ambiguous. CDR3 size: 15 residues. Trimming cost V 6 bases and J 2 bases, with 15 bases left between them. Germline V gives CDR1 KGHSH, CDR2 LQKENI. CDR3 loop: CASSPDRGPTDTQYF. The CDR3 bases are TGTGCCAGCTCTCCGGATCGTGGGCCCACAGATACGCAGTATTTT.

In DNA form, the CDR3 reads TGCGCCAGCAGCGAATCTAGCGGGGGGGCTAATGAGCAGTTCTTC. Residues: CASSESSGGANEQFF. The rearrangement joins TRBV5-1 to TRBJ2-1, with 12 bases matching TRBD2. From germline, CDR1 is SGHRS and CDR2 YFSETQ. V was clipped by 4 bases and J by 7 bases; unmatched bases: 6. The CDR3 spans 15 residues.

The chain employs TRBV21-1 and TRBJ1-5. TRBV21-1 counts as a pseudogene. The CDR3 runs to 17 residues. The CDR3 region has the DNA TGTGCCAGCAGCCTCTACAGACCGGGGGAGGGCAATCAGCCCCAGCATTTT. It translates to CASSLYRPGEGNQPQHF.